This TCR beta chain was profiled in a study of identical twins' blood T cells. As for the study in general: About 6 alpha and six beta libraries together yielded about 50 million reads. Notes on the study in general: Environmental influences on twin similarity could not be excluded. Even for out-of-frame TCRbeta, twins reportedly shared V gene usage much more than unrelated donors.

Each TCR cDNA library carried sample-specific barcodes on both ends. TCRdb redid the calling of the 5' RACE reads with MiXCR, one entry per CDR3 protein. The table includes 400,000 or so distinct CDR3 sequences, roughly 31% detected once. This clonotype has only a few counts. No antigen is known for it. Material for sequencing was PBMCs. This clonotype originated in a woman aged 18 to 55 in good health.

The CDR3: CSAGRLPHIQYF. CDR3 bases: TGCAGTGCTGGGCGTCTCCCCCACATTCAGTACTTC. The chain couples TRBV20-1 to TRBJ2-4; the D is unclear. Per germline, CDR1 DFQATT and CDR2 SNEGSKA (reference sequence). V lost 5 bases and J 8 bases, leaving 13 bases between the germline ends. The CDR3 sequence is 12 residues long.